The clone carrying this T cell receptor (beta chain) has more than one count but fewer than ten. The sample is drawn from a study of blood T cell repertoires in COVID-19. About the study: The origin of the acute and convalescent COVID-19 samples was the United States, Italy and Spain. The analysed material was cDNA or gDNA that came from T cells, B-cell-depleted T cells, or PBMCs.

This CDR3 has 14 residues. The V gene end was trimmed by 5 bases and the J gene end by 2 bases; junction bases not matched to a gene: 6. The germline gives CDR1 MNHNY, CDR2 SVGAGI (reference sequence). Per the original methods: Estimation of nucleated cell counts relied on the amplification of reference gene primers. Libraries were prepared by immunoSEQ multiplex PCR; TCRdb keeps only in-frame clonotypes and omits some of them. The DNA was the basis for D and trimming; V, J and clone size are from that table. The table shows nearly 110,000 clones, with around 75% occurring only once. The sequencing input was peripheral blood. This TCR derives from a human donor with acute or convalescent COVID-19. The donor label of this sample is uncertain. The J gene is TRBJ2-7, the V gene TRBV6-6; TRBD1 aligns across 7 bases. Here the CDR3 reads CASSDRDSTYEQYF. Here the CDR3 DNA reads TGTGCCAGCAGTGACCGGGACAGCACCTACGAGCAGTACTTC.